This T cell receptor beta chain was obtained from a study of metastatic and nonmetastatic thyroid tumors. At the level of the study: The study looked at repertoires side by side in blood and in tumor or nodule tissue from malignant and benign thyroid patients. Study observations and caveats: Across blood and tumor, TCR beta diversity in malignant thyroid tumors was reportedly significantly higher than in benign nodules.

No patient received treatment before thyroid surgery. Authors' analysis steps: The study took CDR3 differences across clinicopathological groups and made a distant-metastasis classifier for papillary thyroid cancer from them. TCRdb re-clonotyped the PCR reads via MiXCR. These V and J calls rely on TCRdb rather than the paper's analysis. The sample consists of 25,000 to 30,000 clones, 25% to 30% of them appearing once. In germline, CDR1 is KGHSH, CDR2 LQKENI. Trimming pared 4 bases from V and 1 base from J, leaving 10 bases between. The CDR3 contains 15 residues. A few counts support this clone. Its antigen is as yet unknown.

The sequenced sample consisted of blood. The receptor comes from a female donor with papillary thyroid cancer or a benign thyroid nodule (not recorded which). Some clones in this sample may be carry-over from other donors' samples. The chain employs TRBV18 and TRBJ2-2; the D is unclear. The CDR3 nucleotides read TGTGCCAGCTCACGTTCTTTGGGGAACACCGGGGAGCTGTTTTTT. It is translated as CASSRSLGNTGELFF.